These 16 T cell receptor beta chains share one sample of origin, sequenced in a study of CD8 T cells in ankylosing spondylitis. TCRdb ran MiXCR on the 5' RACE reads and lists one entry per CDR3 protein. The sample lists 200,000 to 250,000 distinct CDR3 sequences, under 12% occurring once. Specimen: blood, either unsorted or a sorted T cell fraction (not recorded which). The receptors stem from a male donor with ankylosing spondylitis or in good health (not recorded which).

The sample holds many counts of this clonotype. This rearrangement joins TRBV30 to TRBJ1-5, with a tentative D call TRBD1 (5 bases). The CDR3 runs 16 residues. V shed 0 bases and J shed 4 bases, with 16 bases lying between them. Germline CDR1 GTSNPN, CDR2 SVGIG (reference sequence). CDR3 sequence (DNA): TGTGCCTGGAGTGTTTGGAACGGGACCGGGAATCAGCCCCAGCATTTT. It yields the protein CAWSVWNGTGNQPQHF.

This clonotype was detected only a few times. This chain connects TRBV20-1 to TRBJ2-3, with 9 nucleotides matching TRBD2. With 3 bases clipped from V and 2 bases from J, the junction kept 24 bases outside the gene matches. The CDR3 has 21 residues. Germline CDR1 DFQATT, CDR2 SNEGSKA (reference sequence). This CDR3 is CSASSVRRRGGDPDTTDTQYF. The CDR3 coding sequence is TGCAGTGCTAGTTCAGTTCGGCGTCGCGGGGGGGACCCAGACACCACAGATACGCAGTATTTT.

This clonotype came up a few times. This chain links TRBV7-9 with TRBJ1-1; D is ambiguous. CDR1 SEHNR and CDR2 FQNEAQ come from the germline V gene (reference sequence). CDR3 length: 15 amino acids. The ends were cut back, 5 bases at V and 1 base at J, with 14 bases in the middle. CDR3 bases: TGTGCCAGCAGCCCAACCTCCAACTCGAACACTGAAGCTTTCTTT. Protein sequence: CASSPTSNSNTEAFF. The entire variable domain, with the rest obtained from reference TRBV7-9 and TRBJ1-1, is as follows: DTGVSQNPRHKITKRGQNVTFRCDPISEHNRLYWYRQTLGQGPEFLTYFQNEAQLEKSRLLSDRFSAERPKGSFSTLEIQRTEQGDSAMYLCASSPTSNSNTEAFFGQGTRLTVV.

This clonotype was recorded many times. The chain recombines TRBV20-1 with TRBJ2-7; 10 bases line up with TRBD1. Germline V gene lookup returns CDR1 DFQATT and CDR2 SNEGSKA (reference sequence). V lost 3 bases, J lost 4 bases, and 9 bases stayed unmatched. This CDR3 comprises 15 residues. CDR3 sequence: CSASAPGTGDYEQYF. The CDR3 bases are TGCAGTGCTAGTGCCCCCGGGACAGGGGATTACGAGCAGTACTTC.

V is TRBV7-3 and J is TRBJ2-1; the match to TRBD2 covers 11 bases. The V gene end was trimmed by 4 bases and the J gene end by 10 bases; junction bases not matched to a gene: 9. This CDR3 is 15 amino acids long. Germline V gene sequence: CDR1 SGHTA, CDR2 FQGTGA. CDR3 loop: CASSSVAGGGDEQFF. In DNA, the CDR3 is TGTGCCAGCAGCTCGGTAGCGGGGGGGGGTGACGAGCAGTTCTTC. Drawing the rest from reference TRBV7-3 and TRBJ2-1, the complete variable domain is GAGVSQTPSNKVTEKGKYVELRCDPISGHTALYWYRQSLGQGPEFLIYFQGTGAADDSGLPNDRFFAVRPEGSVSTLKIQRTERGDSAVYLCASSSVAGGGDEQFFGPGTRLTVL.

This clonotype was seen many times. The junction departs from the called germline gene at one end, perhaps through a read error. The CDR3 loop reads CASSLGGLNEKLFF. The DNA of the CDR3 is TGTGCTAGCAGCTTAGGAGGGCTGAATGAAAAACTGTTTTTT. J is TRBJ1-4 and V is TRBV7-7; no definite D call. The CDR3 is 14 amino acids. Germline CDR1 is SSHAT and CDR2 is FNYEAQ (reference sequence).

J is TRBJ2-7 and V is TRBV20-1, with D unclear. The germline V gene encodes CDR1 DFQATT and CDR2 SNEGSKA (reference sequence). V was pared by 0 bases and J by 0 bases, with 12 bases between. This CDR3 has 15 residues. CDR3 in amino acids: CSARDTGGSSYEQYF. CDR3 bases: TGCAGTGCTAGAGATACCGGCGGAAGCTCCTACGAGCAGTACTTC.

This chain connects TRBV15 to TRBJ2-1; 7 bases map to TRBD1. The germline CDR1 and CDR2 sequences are LNHNV and YYDKDF (reference sequence). V lost 4 bases and J lost 0; bases outside the gene matches: 9. This CDR3 has 17 amino acids. The CDR3 here is CATSTQTGPSSYNEQFF. CDR3 in DNA: TGTGCCACCAGCACACAGACAGGGCCGAGCTCCTACAATGAGCAGTTCTTC.

This clonotype was recorded many times. This sequence joins TRBV5-6 and TRBJ2-3; D possibly corresponds to TRBD2 (6 bases). V dropped 5 bases and J dropped 1 base, with 20 bases sitting between them. The CDR3 is 17 amino acids. Per germline, CDR1 SGHDT and CDR2 YYEEEE. CDR3 region: CASRIETGGSRTDTQYF. CDR3 DNA sequence: TGTGCCAGCAGGATTGAAACCGGGGGTTCCCGCACAGATACGCAGTATTTT.

Many counts were recorded for this clonotype. The chain joins TRBV15 to TRBJ1-4, with 7 bases that match TRBD1. With V trimmed by 4 bases and J by 5 bases, 7 bases remained unmatched. Germline-derived CDR1 and CDR2 are LNHNV and YYDKDF (reference sequence). The CDR3 is 15 residues long. In nucleotides, the CDR3 is TGTGCCACCAGCACCGACAGGGAGGGGAATGAAAAACTGTTTTTT. Amino acids: CATSTDREGNEKLFF.

Many counts were recorded for this clonotype. The V call is TRBV28, the J call TRBJ2-2, with D unresolved. Per the germline V gene, CDR1 is MDHEN and CDR2 is SYDVKM. The CDR3 spans 13 residues. Trimming shortened V by 2 bases and J by 6 bases, and 7 bases separated the two germline ends. CDR3 amino acids: CASSLEFPGELFF. The CDR3 DNA reads TGTGCCAGCAGTTTAGAGTTCCCCGGGGAGCTGTTTTTT. The full variable domain, its missing parts supplied by reference TRBV28 and TRBJ2-2, is DVKVTQSSRYLVKRTGEKVFLECVQDMDHENMFWYRQDPGLGLRLIYFSYDVKMKEKGDIPEGYSVSREKKERFSLILESASTNQTSMYLCASSLEFPGELFFGEGSRLTVL.

The genes are TRBV29-1 and TRBJ2-1, with TRBD1 matching 8 bases. Unmatched junction bases numbered 8, after V lost 4 bases and J lost 6 bases. Germline CDR1 SQVTM, CDR2 ANQGSEA. There are 14 residues in the CDR3. This CDR3 reads CSVGWFTGGNEQFF. CDR3 in DNA: TGCAGCGTTGGGTGGTTCACAGGGGGCAATGAGCAGTTCTTC.

The chain employs TRBV7-2 and TRBJ1-1, with D uncertain. The CDR3 consists of 14 residues. Trimming pared 6 bases from V and 2 bases from J, leaving 13 bases between. Per the germline V gene, CDR1 is SGHTA and CDR2 is FQGNSA. The DNA for the CDR3 is TGTGCCAGCAGGGACGGGGAGAGAAACACTGAAGCTTTCTTT. Protein: CASRDGERNTEAFF.

This clonotype was seen repeatedly, ten times or more. This chain joins TRBV12-3 or TRBV12-4 and TRBJ2-1; the D is unclear. This CDR3 has 13 residues. V was pared by 7 bases and J by 12 bases, with 19 bases between. CDR3 loop: CASNIGPPDSQFF. CDR3 sequence (DNA): TGTGCCAGCAATATCGGGCCCCCCGATTCGCAGTTCTTC.

CDR3 sequence: CSAPRGERARNEQFF. Written as DNA, the CDR3 is TGCAGCGCCCCCCGCGGGGAGAGGGCCCGAAATGAGCAGTTCTTC. The chain couples TRBV29-1 to TRBJ2-1, with TRBD2 as a possible D gene (6 bases). The CDR3 consists of 15 residues. Germline-derived CDR1 and CDR2 are SQVTM and ANQGSEA. The ends were cut back, 7 bases at V and 7 bases at J, with 23 bases in the middle.

This clonotype was recorded many times. The rearrangement uses TRBV9 and TRBJ2-2; D remains unclear. Germline-derived CDR1 and CDR2 are SGDLS and YYNGEE. Trimming removed 1 base from V and 6 bases from J, with 10 bases in between. The CDR3 contains 14 residues. The CDR3 sequence: CASSVLQWAGELFF. DNA of the CDR3: TGTGCCAGCAGCGTACTCCAGTGGGCCGGGGAGCTGTTTTTT.